This TCR beta chain originates from a study of shared clonotypes between healthy human individuals. About this clone: Its antigen is not known.

Each replicate PCR on the sorted subsets used 150 to 200 ng DNA (around 31,000 T cell genomes). Generated by immunoSEQ multiplex PCR, the TCRdb table keeps only in-frame clones and is missing some. The sample has about 380,000 clones, approximately 97% seen once. Study-level findings and limits: In contrast to clonotypes shared by all four donors, non-shared clonotypes had lower generation probabilities.

Germline V lookup: CDR1 MGHDK, CDR2 SYGVNS. J was trimmed by 5 bases and V by 6 bases; bases with no gene match: 15. CDR3 length: 16 amino acids. The rearrangement links TRBV25-1 to TRBJ2-5; 7 bases are shared with TRBD1. What was sequenced was memory CD8+ T cells sorted from blood. Subset specified: CD45RO+ cells pooled with CCR7-negative TemRA cells. This clonotype was sampled from a man in his thirties or forties in good health. CDR3 nucleotides: TGTGCCAGCAGCGGTTGGCGTGCAGGGACAGAGGAGACCCAGTACTTC. Translating gives CASSGWRAGTEETQYF.